One and the same sample provided the 24 T cell receptor beta chains below, sequenced in a study of cytomegalovirus exposure and HLA in healthy donors. This PCR relied on a set of 60 Vbeta primers and 13 Jbeta primers. Sequenced by immunoSEQ multiplex PCR; TCRdb stores in-frame clones only, minus some. The sample comprises approximately 160,000 clones, 70% to 90% of which are singletons, and 0.75% to 0.9% rests with the top ten. Sample: PBMCs. Receptors originate from a woman aged 18-29 years in good health and CMV-seronegative.

The chain has TRBV7-8 and TRBJ2-2; D is possibly TRBD2 (5 bases). CDR1 SGHVS and CDR2 FQNEAQ come from the germline V gene. The CDR3 extends over 15 amino acids. Trimming cost V 5 bases and J 5 bases, with 15 bases left between them. CDR3 region: CASSPPRTGTGELFF. CDR3 nucleotides: TGTGCCAGCAGCCCCCCACGGACTGGTACCGGGGAGCTGTTTTTT.

A word on this clone: The sample contains more than one DNA sequence encoding this CDR3. The chain is built from TRBV18 and TRBJ2-6, with TRBD1 matching over 8 bases. The CDR3 sequence is 17 residues long. V was clipped by 3 bases and J by 1 base; unmatched bases: 5. CDR1 is KGHSH and CDR2 is LQKENI in the germline V gene. CDR3: CASSPGTGLSGANVLTF. The DNA of the CDR3 is TGTGCCAGCTCACCCGGGACAGGCTTGTCTGGGGCCAACGTCCTGACTTTC.

The V gene is TRBV4-3, the J gene TRBJ2-3; TRBD2 might be the D (5 bases). The CDR3 has 17 amino acids. The germline CDR1 and CDR2 sequences are LGHNA and YSLEER. Trimming pared 0 bases from V and 2 bases from J, leaving 15 bases between. The CDR3 DNA reads TGCGCCAGCAGCCAAGATGGAGGCGCGCGGTACACAGATACGCAGTATTTT. Amino acids: CASSQDGGARYTDTQYF.

In DNA, the CDR3 is TGTGCCAGCAGCCTGGACAGGATTTCTGGGGCCAACGTCCTGACTTTC. This sequence encodes CASSLDRISGANVLTF. V and J are TRBV5-8 and TRBJ2-6, with 7 bases that match TRBD1. Germline values: CDR1 SGHTS, CDR2 YDEGEE. The J segment lost 1 base and the V segment lost 4 bases, leaving 5 bases of the junction unmatched. This CDR3 region has 16 residues.

This rearrangement joins TRBV19 to TRBJ2-5, with TRBD2 matching over 13 bases. This CDR3 contains 15 residues. The V and J ends lost 4 bases and 5 bases, in that order; junction bases with no gene match: 4. In germline, CDR1 is LNHDA, CDR2 SQIVND (reference sequence). The CDR3 bases are TGTGCCAGTAGTACCGGACTAGCGGGAGTGGAGACCCAGTACTTC. It translates to CASSTGLAGVETQYF.

The chain is built from TRBV6-6 and TRBJ2-7; 10 bases match TRBD2. The CDR3 sequence is 14 residues long. CDR1 and CDR2 from the germline V gene are MNHNY and SVGAGI (reference sequence). Unmatched junction bases numbered 7, after V lost 5 bases and J lost 6 bases. The CDR3 DNA follows: TGTGCCAGCAGTCTCCCCGGGACTAGCGTCGAGCAGTACTTC. It specifies CASSLPGTSVEQYF.

V usage is TRBV4-2 and J usage is TRBJ1-5; 9 bases fit TRBD1. V was clipped by 1 base and J by 5 bases; unmatched bases: 3. The CDR3 covers 15 residues. The germline CDR1 and CDR2 sequences are LGHNA and YNFKEQ. In DNA, the CDR3 is TGTGCCAGCAGCCAAGGGACAGGGGTCGATCAGCCCCAGCATTTT. Its translation is CASSQGTGVDQPQHF.

This clone has only a few counts. The chain has TRBV4-3 and TRBJ2-7; 9 nucleotides match TRBD2. The CDR3 extends over 16 amino acids. Germline loops: CDR1 LGHNA, CDR2 YSLEER. J gave up 2 bases and V 0 bases, and 5 bases lay outside the gene matches. The CDR3 DNA reads as TGCGCCAGCAGCCAAGATTTCCGCGGGAGGGCCTACGAGCAGTACTTC. It yields the protein CASSQDFRGRAYEQYF.

The chain recombines TRBV4-1 with TRBJ1-5, with TRBD1 as a possible D gene (6 bases). The CDR3 totals 15 residues. Per the germline V gene, CDR1 is MGHRA and CDR2 is YSYEKL. Trimming removed 0 bases at V and 3 bases at J, with 9 bases between. This CDR3 is CASSQEGTFNQPQHF. The CDR3 region has the DNA TGCGCCAGCAGCCAAGAGGGGACATTCAATCAGCCCCAGCATTTT.

This chain links TRBV14 with TRBJ2-1; 10 positions agree with TRBD2. Germline V gives CDR1 SGHDN, CDR2 FVKESK. Trimming took 3 bases from V and 7 from J; bases not matched to a gene: 9. This CDR3 comprises 16 residues. The CDR3 is CASSHLQTSGSNEQFF. The CDR3 DNA reads as TGTGCCAGCAGCCACTTGCAGACTAGCGGGTCTAATGAGCAGTTCTTC.

This clone was detected a few times. V and J are TRBV27 and TRBJ1-2; no firm D call. V was pared by 6 bases and J by 4 bases, with 18 bases between. The CDR3 sequence is 15 residues long. Per germline, CDR1 MNHEY and CDR2 SMNVEV (reference sequence). The CDR3: CASSHRWEGFYGYTF. The CDR3 coding sequence is TGTGCCAGCAGCCACAGATGGGAGGGCTTCTATGGCTACACCTTC.

The gene calls are TRBV6-6 and TRBJ1-1; D perhaps matches TRBD1 (6 bases). Germline values: CDR1 MNHNY, CDR2 SVGAGI (reference sequence). There are 13 residues in the CDR3. Between the trimmed V and J ends, which lost 6 bases and 6 bases, there was a span of 14 bases. CDR3 sequence: CASRKQGGAEAFF. The CDR3 DNA follows: TGTGCCAGCAGAAAACAGGGAGGGGCTGAAGCTTTCTTT.

The V call is TRBV6-4, the J call TRBJ2-2, with D perhaps TRBD1 (6 bases). The CDR3 has 15 amino acids. CDR1 and CDR2 from the germline V gene are MRHNA and SNTAGT. Deletions cut 3 bases from V and 7 bases from J, with 15 bases between. The CDR3 loop is CASSDSKQGVGELFF. The CDR3 nucleotides read TGTGCCAGCAGTGATTCGAAACAGGGTGTCGGGGAGCTGTTTTTT.

This rearrangement joins TRBV10-3 to TRBJ1-2; 7 nucleotides match TRBD1. The germline V gene encodes CDR1 ENHRY and CDR2 SYGVKD. The junction had 8 bases not matched to a gene; V was cut back by 2 bases and J by 5 bases. The CDR3 contains 15 residues. For the CDR3, the DNA is TGTGCCATCAGTGAGCCGACAGGGACATTTTATGGCTACACCTTC. Translating gives CAISEPTGTFYGYTF.

The V call is TRBV5-4, the J call TRBJ2-7; possibly TRBD1 for D (6 bases). CDR1 SGHNT and CDR2 YYREEE come from the germline V gene (reference sequence). The length of the CDR3 is 9 residues. The ends were cut back, 3 bases at V and 13 bases at J, with 8 bases in the middle. The CDR3 nucleotides are TGTGCCAGCAGCTGGGGGCGATACTTC. Translated, it gives CASSWGRYF.

This clone was detected once. V gene TRBV7-2 combines with J gene TRBJ2-1; 8 bases align to TRBD2. The CDR3 is 14 residues long. From germline, CDR1 is SGHTA and CDR2 FQGNSA. V lost 3 bases and J lost 12; bases outside the gene matches: 10. CDR3 bases: TGTGCCAGCAGCTTTCAGGGACTAGGGTTATGGCAGTTCTTC. As protein: CASSFQGLGLWQFF. The full variable domain, completed using reference TRBV7-2 and TRBJ2-1, is GAGVSQSPSNKVTEKGKDVELRCDPISGHTALYWYRQSLGQGLEFLIYFQGNSAPDKSGLPSDRFSAERTGGSVSTLTIQRTQQEDSAVYLCASSFQGLGLWQFFGPGTRLTVL.

The chain carries TRBV27 and TRBJ2-1; TRBD2 aligns across 7 bases. The CDR3 sequence is 17 residues long. CDR1 is MNHEY, CDR2 SMNVEV, per germline (reference sequence). V lost 5 bases, J lost 0 bases, and 10 bases stayed unmatched. The CDR3 region has the DNA TGTGCCAGCAGTCTCCCGCGGGGGTGGAGCTCCTACAATGAGCAGTTCTTC. This codes for CASSLPRGWSSYNEQFF.

The rearrangement uses TRBV19 and TRBJ1-1, with TRBD1 matching over 9 bases. The CDR3 extends over 15 amino acids. From germline, CDR1 is LNHDA and CDR2 SQIVND (reference sequence). J was trimmed by 0 bases and V by 9 bases; bases with no gene match: 8. The CDR3: CASLRQGDMNTEAFF. DNA for the CDR3: TGTGCCAGCCTTAGACAGGGGGACATGAACACTGAAGCTTTCTTT.

The rearrangement links TRBV25-1 to TRBJ1-1; no reliable D call. CDR1 MGHDK and CDR2 SYGVNS come from the germline V gene. CDR3 length equals 16 residues. Trimming took off 4 bases at V and 0 bases at J, with 15 bases between the two ends. CDR3 DNA: TGTGCCAGCAGTGGAGGTTGGAGAAGAATGAACACTGAAGCTTTCTTT. It translates to CASSGGWRRMNTEAFF.

The chain is built from TRBV11-2 and TRBJ2-2; 8 bases match TRBD1. Trimming removed 2 bases from V and 6 bases from J; junction bases left unmatched: 5. The CDR3 contains 15 residues. Germline CDR1 SGHAT, CDR2 FQNNGV. As DNA, the CDR3 is TGTGCCAGCAGCTTAATGGCAGGGGGCCCCGGGGAGCTGTTTTTT. This encodes CASSLMAGGPGELFF.

The V call is TRBV7-6, the J call TRBJ2-7, with TRBD2 identical over 11 bases. Looked up from germline, CDR1 is SGHVS and CDR2 is FNYEAQ. The CDR3 loop spans 17 amino acids. The trim removed 4 bases at V and 5 bases at J, leaving 13 bases unmatched. CDR3 amino acids: CASSSSPLAGEINEQYF. The CDR3 DNA sequence: TGTGCCAGCAGCTCCTCTCCACTAGCGGGAGAGATAAACGAGCAGTACTTC.

The chain is built from TRBV10-3 and TRBJ2-1, with 9 bases identical to TRBD2. The CDR3 runs to 15 residues. The V gene's germline CDR1 is ENHRY and CDR2 SYGVKD. V shed 4 bases, J shed 6 bases, and the junction held 7 bases outside the gene matches. The CDR3 spells CAISAGTSFSNEQFF. The CDR3 region has the DNA TGTGCCATCAGTGCGGGGACTAGCTTCTCCAATGAGCAGTTCTTC.

The rearrangement links TRBV2 to TRBJ1-1; TRBD1 is a possible D gene (6 bases). Germline CDR1 is SNHLY and CDR2 is FYNNEI. The V and J ends lost 4 bases and 3 bases respectively, with 12 bases between them. This CDR3 spans 14 amino acids. CDR3 bases: TGTGCCAGCAGTGTTCAGGGGTCTGACACTGAAGCTTTCTTT. It is translated as CASSVQGSDTEAFF. The full variable domain, its missing parts supplied by reference TRBV2 and TRBJ1-1, is EPEVTQTPSHQVTQMGQEVILRCVPISNHLYFYWYRQILGQKVEFLVSFYNNEISEKSEIFDDQFSVERPDGSNFTLKIRSTKLEDSAMYFCASSVQGSDTEAFFGQGTRLTVV.

The chain uses TRBV5-5 and TRBJ2-3; 11 nucleotides align to TRBD2. The CDR3 has 15 residues. V lost 4 bases and J lost 4; bases outside the gene matches: 5. The germline CDR1 and CDR2 sequences are SGHKS and YYEKEE (reference sequence). This CDR3 is CASSLELAGADTQYF. DNA for the CDR3: TGTGCCAGCAGCCTCGAACTAGCGGGAGCAGATACGCAGTATTTT.